The rows below give T cell receptor beta chains drawn from one sample of a study of T cell changes during pregnancy in multiple sclerosis. Here immunoSEQ multiplex PCR was the method, and the copy in TCRdb shows in-frame clones only, minus some. Of fewer than 85,000 clones listed, 92% were seen once; the top ten hold 1.5% to 2%. This specimen was peripheral blood, taken in the first trimester of pregnancy. These receptors were taken from a female donor in good health, enrolled as a control in a pregnancy study. Both conserved end residues are part of each CDR3. A D gene is named only where the DNA matches it firmly.

TRBV2,NA,TRBJ2-7,CASSPPRREQYF
TRBV19,NA,TRBJ2-7,CASSTRGEQYF
TRBV6-1,TRBD2,TRBJ2-2,CALYSGRAGTGELFF
TRBV7-2,NA,TRBJ1-5,CASSQDRSNQPQHF
TRBV7-9,NA,TRBJ2-5,CASSPGVVAVQETQYF
TRBV6-1,TRBD1,TRBJ1-1,CASSLTGANTEAFF
TRBV4-1,NA,TRBJ1-4,CASSRDWGPINEKLFF
TRBV4-1,TRBD2,TRBJ2-1,CASSQQMNAGGLWDNEQFF
TRBV7-6,TRBD1,TRBJ2-5,CASSPGQAQETQYF
TRBV27,TRBD2,TRBJ2-7,CASSPGLANVYEQYF
TRBV2,TRBD2,TRBJ2-7,CASNPSGRRYEQYF
TRBV4-2,NA,TRBJ1-5,CASSLTPDQPQHF
TRBV6-6,TRBD2,TRBJ2-7,CASRLGTSGPYEQYF
TRBV19,TRBD2,TRBJ2-7,CASSPGGDGYEQYF